The 15 T cell receptor beta chains reported below all come from one sample, sequenced in a study of T cell responses to AZD1222 COVID-19 vaccine. Using immunoSEQ multiplex PCR, the repertoire was profiled, and TCRdb retains in-frame clones only, with some absent. The sample carries 90,000 to 95,000 clones, roughly nine tenths recorded once. The starting material was peripheral blood, obtained on day 0 of AZD1222 vaccination. The source of these receptors is an adult in good health.

This chain joins TRBV18 and TRBJ2-7; 9 positions agree with TRBD1. This CDR3 has 15 residues. Germline CDR1 reads KGHSH; CDR2 reads LQKENI. With 6 bases clipped from V and 6 bases from J, the junction kept 12 bases outside the gene matches. The CDR3 coding sequence is TGTGCCAGCTCTCCGTGGACAGGGGACTTCTTCGAGCAGTACTTC. Its translation: CASSPWTGDFFEQYF.

The chain is built from TRBV7-2 and TRBJ2-7; 8 bases line up with TRBD2. Germline loops: CDR1 SGHTA, CDR2 FQGNSA. CDR3 length: 15 amino acids. J gave up 2 bases and V 4 bases, and 7 bases lay outside the gene matches. The CDR3 DNA reads TGTGCCAGCAGCTCGGCCGGGACTAGGACCTACGAGCAGTACTTC. Its translation is CASSSAGTRTYEQYF.

In its sample, this clone was seen once. The chain combines TRBV6-5 with TRBJ1-5, with D unclear. CDR1 is MNHEY and CDR2 is SVGAGI in the germline V gene. The CDR3 length is 10 residues. The germline V and J ends were trimmed by 8 bases and 5 bases, with 4 bases remaining between them. This CDR3 reads CASGHQPQHF. The CDR3 coding sequence is TGTGCCAGCGGTCATCAGCCCCAGCATTTT.

This clone came up a few times. The V gene is TRBV6-5, the J gene TRBJ1-2; possible D gene TRBD1, 5 bases. V was pared by 1 base and J by 2 bases, with 11 bases between. The germline V gene has CDR1 MNHEY and CDR2 SVGAGI. The CDR3 runs 15 residues. This CDR3 reads CASSYWGSDNYGYTF. CDR3 sequence (DNA): TGTGCCAGCAGTTACTGGGGCAGTGACAACTATGGCTACACCTTC.

J is TRBJ1-2 and V is TRBV29-1, with D unclear. The CDR3 contains 12 residues. The V gene's germline CDR1 is SQVTM and CDR2 ANQGSEA. Trimming stripped 0 bases from V and 6 bases from J, with 8 bases between. The CDR3: CSVEEGRNGYTF. Here the CDR3 DNA reads TGCAGCGTTGAAGAGGGCAGAAATGGCTACACCTTC.

V is TRBV29-1 and J is TRBJ2-7; TRBD1 matches at 11 bases. After removal of 7 bases from V and 7 bases from J, the junction contained 15 bases not matched to a gene. Per the germline V gene, CDR1 is SQVTM and CDR2 is ANQGSEA. The CDR3 length is 15 residues. The CDR3 DNA reads as TGCAGCGCCGTAAGATATGGGGACAGGGGGGGTGAGCAGTACTTC. Translation gives CSAVRYGDRGGEQYF.

V usage is TRBV27 and J usage is TRBJ1-1; no clear D. The V gene lost 2 bases and the J gene lost 2 bases, with 9 bases spanning the gap. Germline V lookup: CDR1 MNHEY, CDR2 SMNVEV (reference sequence). The CDR3 is 14 residues long. CDR3 sequence (DNA): TGTGCCAGCAGTTTAAGCCCGGTAAACACTGAAGCTTTCTTT. Its translation is CASSLSPVNTEAFF.

The chain recombines TRBV9 with TRBJ2-2; TRBD1 or TRBD2 may be the D gene (6 bases each). The CDR3 spans 19 residues. Germline V gene lookup returns CDR1 SGDLS and CDR2 YYNGEE. V shed 1 base and J shed 3 bases, with 22 bases lying between them. DNA of the CDR3: TGTGCCAGCAGCGTAAGTCCGGGGGCCACTTCTCGGGACACCGGGGAGCTGTTTTTT. It translates to CASSVSPGATSRDTGELFF.

The chain has TRBV9 and TRBJ1-2; D is undetermined. With 4 bases removed from V and 1 base from J, the gap between germline ends came to 14 bases. Germline loops: CDR1 SGDLS, CDR2 YYNGEE. The CDR3 spans 15 residues. CDR3 protein: CASSPPRTDNYGYTF. In DNA form, the CDR3 reads TGTGCCAGCAGCCCACCCCGGACGGATAACTATGGCTACACCTTC.

V is TRBV13 and J is TRBJ1-1; 8 nucleotides agree with TRBD1. V lost 3 bases and J lost 6; bases outside the gene matches: 3. The V gene's germline CDR1 is PRHDT and CDR2 FYEKMQ (reference sequence). This CDR3 is built from 13 residues. The CDR3 bases are TGTGCCAGCAGCTTGCAGGGGGCTCCTGAAGCTTTCTTT. It translates to CASSLQGAPEAFF.

A single count supports this clone. The chain is built from TRBV10-3 and TRBJ1-6, with unresolved D. The V end was cut by 0 bases, the J end by 0 bases, with 6 bases between. CDR3 length: 16 residues. Germline V gives CDR1 ENHRY, CDR2 SYGVKD. CDR3 residues: CAISESGSSYNSPLHF. CDR3 nucleotides: TGTGCCATCAGTGAGTCAGGGAGCTCCTATAATTCACCCCTCCACTTT.

The chain employs TRBV5-1 and TRBJ1-5; D is undetermined. This CDR3 contains 16 residues. Deletions cut 4 bases from V and 0 bases from J, with 14 bases between. Germline V gene sequence: CDR1 SGHRS, CDR2 YFSETQ. The CDR3 loop is CASSKEPGLSNQPQHF. In nucleotides, the CDR3 is TGCGCCAGCAGCAAGGAACCAGGTCTTAGCAATCAGCCCCAGCATTTT.

In DNA, the CDR3 is TGTGCCGGCGGCAGGGCGTTAGGTCAGCCCCAGCATTTT. Its translation is CAGGRALGQPQHF. V gene TRBV28 combines with J gene TRBJ1-5; D might be TRBD1 (5 bases). The germline CDR1 and CDR2 sequences are MDHEN and SYDVKM. There are 13 residues in the CDR3. Trimming took off 11 bases at V and 6 bases at J, with 17 bases between the two ends.

The rearrangement joins TRBV5-1 to TRBJ1-1, with 12 bases identical to TRBD1. The length of the CDR3 is 18 residues. V lost 0 bases to trimming and J lost 4 bases; unmatched junction nucleotides: 10. Per the germline V gene, CDR1 is SGHRS and CDR2 is YFSETQ. The CDR3 loop is CASSLEGQGAGRVTEAFF. DNA for the CDR3: TGCGCCAGCAGCTTGGAGGGACAGGGGGCGGGTAGGGTCACTGAAGCTTTCTTT.

V is TRBV20-1 and J is TRBJ2-7; D remains ambiguous. Germline CDR1 and CDR2: DFQATT and SNEGSKA (reference sequence). CDR3 length: 11 residues. Trimming removed 0 bases from V and 4 bases from J, with 4 bases in between. This CDR3 reads CSARDDYEQYF. The CDR3 DNA follows: TGCAGTGCTAGAGATGATTACGAGCAGTACTTC.